Below, 13 T cell receptor beta chains from the same sample are listed, as sequenced in a study of T cell responses to AZD1222 COVID-19 vaccine. Assay used: immunoSEQ multiplex PCR; TCRdb lists only in-frame clones, some missing. The table includes about 120,000 clones, around 93% detected once. This specimen consisted of peripheral blood, obtained 28 days after the second AZD1222 dose. The receptors stem from an adult who received the AZD1222 COVID-19 vaccine.

The chain joins TRBV7-7 to TRBJ2-3; 7 positions match TRBD1. V trimming: 5 bases; J trimming: 2 bases; junction bases outside the gene matches: 10. In germline, CDR1 is SSHAT, CDR2 FNYEAQ (reference sequence). CDR3 length: 16 residues. The CDR3 DNA sequence: TGTGCCAGCAGCGAGGGAGTTGAGGGGGCCACAGATACGCAGTATTTT. Protein sequence: CASSEGVEGATDTQYF. Full variable domain (outside the CDR3, taken from reference TRBV7-7 and TRBJ2-3): GAGVSQSPRYKVTKRGQDVTLRCDPISSHATLYWYQQALGQGPEFLTYFNYEAQPDKSGLPSDRFSAERPEGSISTLTIQRTEQRDSAMYRCASSEGVEGATDTQYFGPGTRLTVL.

This chain links TRBV7-9 with TRBJ1-2, with 12 bases fitting TRBD1. CDR1 and CDR2 from the germline V gene are SEHNR and FQNEAQ (reference sequence). With V trimmed by 5 bases and J by 7 bases, 5 bases remained unmatched. This CDR3 is built from 14 residues. CDR3 coding DNA: TGTGCCAGCAGCGTCGGGACAGGGGGCACTGGCTACACCTTC. Its translation is CASSVGTGGTGYTF.

The chain links TRBV29-1 to TRBJ1-2; D not resolved. V was clipped by 7 bases and J by 6 bases, with 12 bases between them. Germline CDR1 SQVTM, CDR2 ANQGSEA. The CDR3 is made up of 11 amino acids. The CDR3 DNA follows: TGCAGCGGAGCAAGTGGGGATGGCTACACCTTC. It translates to CSGASGDGYTF.

V usage is TRBV12-5 and J usage is TRBJ1-3; the D is unclear. The CDR3 totals 14 residues. V lost 5 bases and J 4 bases, leaving 12 bases between the germline ends. Per germline, CDR1 LGHNT and CDR2 FRNRAP. In nucleotides, the CDR3 is TGTGCTAGTGGTCTCCGGGCCCTCGGAAACACCATATATTTT. The encoded protein is CASGLRALGNTIYF.

This sequence joins TRBV4-3 and TRBJ2-1; tentatively, D is TRBD1 (5 bases). With 1 base removed from V and 5 bases from J, the gap between germline ends came to 12 bases. Germline CDR1 reads LGHNA; CDR2 reads YSLEER. The CDR3 has 15 amino acids. The DNA for the CDR3 is TGCGCCAGCAGCCAAGGGGGCCAGGACCACAATGAGCAGTTCTTC. Protein product: CASSQGGQDHNEQFF.

This clone occurred a few times. The V gene is TRBV6-5, the J gene TRBJ1-2, with 11 bases lining up with TRBD1. Germline assignment: CDR1 MNHEY and CDR2 SVGAGI. The V gene end was trimmed by 6 bases and the J gene end by 8 bases; junction bases not matched to a gene: 11. The CDR3 is made up of 15 amino acids. CDR3 residues: CASSKLPDRGHGYTF. CDR3 DNA: TGTGCCAGCAGCAAGCTCCCGGACAGGGGGCACGGCTACACCTTC.

This chain's CDR3 is CSVGARGGETQYF. The CDR3 nucleotides are TGCAGCGTGGGCGCTAGGGGCGGGGAGACCCAGTACTTC. The genes are TRBV29-1 and TRBJ2-5; D is tentatively TRBD1 or TRBD2 (5 bases each). The CDR3 runs to 13 residues. V dropped 6 bases and J dropped 5 bases, with 16 bases sitting between them. Germline V gives CDR1 SQVTM, CDR2 ANQGSEA.

V gene TRBV15 combines with J gene TRBJ1-4, with D possibly TRBD1 on 5 matching bases. The CDR3 is made up of 15 amino acids. The germline gives CDR1 LNHNV, CDR2 YYDKDF (reference sequence). Trimming pared 2 bases from V and 8 bases from J, leaving 15 bases between. The CDR3 DNA follows: TGTGCCACCAGCAGAAACTCCGTCAGGGCGGAAAAACTGTTTTTT. Its protein is CATSRNSVRAEKLFF.

V gene TRBV6-2 or TRBV6-3 combines with J gene TRBJ2-3, with 10 bases matching TRBD1. The ends lost 2 bases at V and 0 bases at J; junction bases unmatched: 8. The CDR3 contains 18 residues. Germline V gene lookup returns CDR1 MNHEY and CDR2 SVGEGT. The DNA for the CDR3 is TGTGCCAGCAGTTACGCCGGGACAGGGGCCCCTAGCACAGATACGCAGTATTTT. As protein: CASSYAGTGAPSTDTQYF.

The chain uses TRBV4-1 and TRBJ1-5, with 9 nucleotides matching TRBD1. V trimming: 4 bases; J trimming: 5 bases; junction bases outside the gene matches: 3. CDR3 length: 14 amino acids. The germline CDR1 and CDR2 sequences are MGHRA and YSYEKL. For the CDR3, the DNA is TGCGCCAGCAGCCTAGGGGACAGGGATCAGCCCCAGCATTTT. It is translated as CASSLGDRDQPQHF.

This CDR3 is CAARGIMRNTQYF. The DNA for the CDR3 is TGTGCCGCCAGGGGGATTATGAGAAATACGCAGTATTTT. This sequence joins TRBV2 and TRBJ2-3, with 7 bases aligning to TRBD1. In germline, CDR1 is SNHLY, CDR2 FYNNEI. The CDR3 has 13 residues. V lost 11 bases, J lost 7 bases, and 12 bases stayed unmatched.

The V call is TRBV6-4, the J call TRBJ2-3, with 11 bases lining up with TRBD2. Germline trimming cut 5 bases from V and 3 bases from J; bases unmatched to any gene: 4. The CDR3 is made up of 15 amino acids. Germline loops: CDR1 MRHNA, CDR2 SNTAGT. The CDR3 DNA reads as TGTGCCAGCAGTCTGCGACTAGCGGGGACAGATACGCAGTATTTT. Residues: CASSLRLAGTDTQYF.

V and J are TRBV24-1 and TRBJ1-5; possibly TRBD1 for D (6 bases). Germline V gene lookup returns CDR1 KGHDR and CDR2 SFDVKD. The CDR3 runs 16 residues. V lost 0 bases, J lost 2 bases, and 10 bases lay in between. The CDR3 reads CATSDLTGIGNQPQHF. CDR3 sequence (DNA): TGTGCCACCAGTGATTTGACAGGGATAGGCAATCAGCCCCAGCATTTT.